This paragraph covers one T cell receptor beta chain sequence. No antigen is known for it. The junction and the germline gene differ at one end; a read error may be behind it. 13 Jbeta primers and 60 Vbeta primers were used for the PCR. Clones were sequenced by immunoSEQ multiplex PCR, and TCRdb holds only the in-frame ones, with some missing. Counted here are some 200,000 clones, 82% occurring once; the ten biggest clones make up 0.098%. The record originates from a study of cytomegalovirus exposure and HLA in healthy donors. The study, taken as a whole, reports: Upon later analysis, HLA-associated TCR beta chains proved more clonally expanded than other, equally common chains. Looking again later, the authors saw that most CMV-associated TCR beta chains seemed HLA-restricted.

There are 16 residues in the CDR3. In germline, CDR1 is SGHDT, CDR2 YYEEEE. The chain uses TRBV5-6 and TRBJ2-4, with D perhaps matching TRBD1 (7 bases). This TCR derives from a boy aged 2 to 9 in good health and CMV-seronegative. Source material: PBMCs. The CDR3 DNA sequence: TGTGCCAGCAGCGGGACTGAGGGGGCCCCCAAAAACAGTCAGTACTTC. Protein sequence: CASSGTEGAPKNSQYF.